Shown below are 11 T cell receptor beta chains from a single sample sequenced in a study of cytomegalovirus exposure and HLA in healthy donors. PCR involved 60 Vbeta and 13 Jbeta primers. Method: immunoSEQ multiplex PCR; TCRdb's copy keeps in-frame clones and lacks some. This table holds some 110,000 clones, about 70% found once. The sequenced sample was PBMCs. The receptors were gathered from a woman in her 30s in good health and CMV-seronegative.

This chain connects TRBV29-1 to TRBJ1-1; D not certain. CDR1 and CDR2 from the germline V gene are SQVTM and ANQGSEA. The length of the CDR3 is 13 residues. Trimming stripped 6 bases from V and 1 base from J, with 12 bases between. CDR3: CSVGVGGNTEAFF. In nucleotides, the CDR3 is TGCAGCGTCGGGGTGGGCGGGAACACTGAAGCTTTCTTT.

The chain uses TRBV19 and TRBJ1-6, with 9 bases lining up with TRBD1. The V and J ends lost 6 bases and 0 bases, in that order; junction bases with no gene match: 6. There are 17 residues in the CDR3. Germline V gene data show CDR1 as LNHDA and CDR2 as SQIVND (reference sequence). The chain's CDR3 is CASSTTGGSSYNSPLHF. Written as DNA, the CDR3 is TGTGCCAGTAGCACGACAGGGGGAAGCTCCTATAATTCACCCCTCCACTTT. The whole variable domain, remainder taken from reference TRBV19 and TRBJ1-6, is DGGITQSPKYLFRKEGQNVTLSCEQNLNHDAMYWYRQDPGQGLRLIYYSQIVNDFQKGDIAEGYSVSREKKESFPLTVTSAQKNPTAFYLCASSTTGGSSYNSPLHFGNGTRLTVT.

The J gene is TRBJ1-6, the V gene TRBV6-5; no clear D gene. The CDR3 spans 15 residues. Germline CDR1 is MNHEY and CDR2 is SVGAGI. Between the trimmed V and J ends, which lost 7 bases and 0 bases, there was a span of 10 bases. As DNA, the CDR3 is TGTGCCAGCACTCCCGTCGGCTCCTATAATTCACCCCTCCACTTT. Translation: CASTPVGSYNSPLHF.

The J gene is TRBJ1-6, the V gene TRBV6-6, with D perhaps TRBD1 (5 bases). The CDR3 is 15 amino acids. Germline values: CDR1 MNHNY, CDR2 SVGAGI (reference sequence). V was shortened by 4 bases and J by 7 bases, with 14 bases between the two germline ends. CDR3 loop: CASSFGPGGNSPLHF. The CDR3 DNA sequence: TGTGCCAGCAGTTTTGGCCCCGGGGGGAATTCACCCCTCCACTTT.

The chain couples TRBV6-6 to TRBJ2-7; 9 bases line up with TRBD2. CDR1 is MNHNY, CDR2 SVGAGI, per germline (reference sequence). The CDR3 runs 14 residues. V was clipped by 10 bases and J by 1 base; unmatched bases: 8. The CDR3 nucleotides read TGTGCCACCACCCGGACTAGCGCTTCCTACGAGCAGTACTTC. Its translation: CATTRTSASYEQYF.

J is TRBJ1-1 and V is TRBV7-9; 10 bases are shared with TRBD1. The CDR3 has 17 residues. The J segment lost 4 bases and the V segment lost 5 bases, leaving 13 bases of the junction unmatched. Germline V gives CDR1 SEHNR, CDR2 FQNEAQ (reference sequence). CDR3 bases: TGTGCCAGCAGCCGGGCTCGAGGACAGGGGGATGTCACTGAAGCTTTCTTT. It codes for CASSRARGQGDVTEAFF.

The chain links TRBV5-1 to TRBJ2-1; the D is unclear. Trimming took off 2 bases at V and 7 bases at J, with 7 bases between the two ends. CDR1 is SGHRS, CDR2 YFSETQ, per germline. The CDR3 extends over 12 amino acids. Here the CDR3 DNA reads TGCGCCAGCAGCTTCGTTGCGAATGAGCAGTTCTTC. This translates into CASSFVANEQFF.

This rearrangement joins TRBV27 to TRBJ2-7; D is uncertain. The CDR3 contains 14 residues. CDR1 MNHEY and CDR2 SMNVEV come from the germline V gene (reference sequence). V dropped 2 bases and J dropped 2 bases, with 10 bases sitting between them. The CDR3 bases are TGTGCCAGCAGTTTAGGCCCCTCAGCCTACGAGCAGTACTTC. Residues: CASSLGPSAYEQYF.

V gene TRBV2 combines with J gene TRBJ2-3, with 9 bases lining up with TRBD2. Germline CDR1 and CDR2: SNHLY and FYNNEI. Trimming took 6 bases from V and 0 from J; bases not matched to a gene: 7. The CDR3 totals 16 residues. CDR3 DNA: TGTGCCAGCAGGAGGGGGGGACTAGCTAGCACAGATACGCAGTATTTT. The encoded protein is CASRRGGLASTDTQYF.

The V and J genes are TRBV5-4 and TRBJ1-4; weak D call: TRBD1 (6 bases). Trimming took off 4 bases at V and 7 bases at J, with 14 bases between the two ends. The CDR3 extends over 14 amino acids. Germline CDR1 reads SGHNT; CDR2 reads YYREEE (reference sequence). This CDR3 reads CASSEAGEGEKLFF. In DNA, the CDR3 is TGTGCCAGCAGCGAGGCAGGGGAAGGTGAAAAACTGTTTTTT.

J is TRBJ1-1 and V is TRBV6-5, with 9 nucleotides matching TRBD1. The germline V gene has CDR1 MNHEY and CDR2 SVGAGI. The J segment lost 0 bases and the V segment lost 9 bases, leaving 5 bases of the junction unmatched. This CDR3 has 14 residues. This CDR3 reads CASNRDRVNTEAFF. Here the CDR3 DNA reads TGTGCCAGTAACCGGGACAGGGTGAACACTGAAGCTTTCTTT.